What follows are 14 T cell receptor beta chains derived from one specimen sequenced in a study of Ad26.COV2.S vaccination and SARS-CoV-2 variants. Method: immunoSEQ multiplex PCR; TCRdb's copy keeps in-frame clones and lacks some. The top ten clones hold less than 4.5% of a sample with about 440,000 clones, around 90% of them seen once. Treatment given: approximately 18 received Ad26.COV2.S at low or high dose, single or two shots; five or six received placebo; per-sample allocation not given. Specimen acquisition occurred on day 63 following the initial vaccine or placebo injection. The sequenced sample was peripheral blood, obtained in a trial of Ad26.COV2.S vaccine versus placebo. The origin of the receptors is a person between 18 and 65 years old who received the Ad26.COV2.S COVID-19 vaccine or a placebo.

The chain joins TRBV18 to TRBJ2-3; 11 bases align to TRBD2. Germline V gene data show CDR1 as KGHSH and CDR2 as LQKENI. The CDR3 contains 18 residues. V dropped 1 base and J dropped 6; count of bases not matched to a gene: 12. DNA for the CDR3: TGTGCCAGCTCACCACGACGCCTGGGACTAGCGGTTGAGGATACGCAGTATTTT. It encodes CASSPRRLGLAVEDTQYF.

There are a few counts of this clone. This chain uses TRBV23-1 with TRBJ1-5, with 7 bases fitting TRBD1. TRBV23-1 is annotated as an ORF whose role is uncertain. Trimming at V came to 9 bases and at J to 0 bases, leaving 17 bases not matched to a gene. The CDR3 runs 18 residues. This chain's CDR3 is CARSVGQNPLFSNQPQHF. The CDR3 DNA sequence: TGCGCCAGAAGCGTGGGACAGAATCCTCTCTTTAGCAATCAGCCCCAGCATTTT.

J is TRBJ2-3 and V is TRBV3-1 (or the pseudogene TRBV3-2); TRBD2 matches at 9 bases. V shed 3 bases, J shed 4 bases, and the junction held 5 bases outside the gene matches. The CDR3 runs to 15 residues. Germline V CDR1 and CDR2: LGHDT, YNNKEL (reference sequence). The CDR3 DNA reads TGTGCCAGCAGCCAGGTAGCGGGAGTAGCAGATACGCAGTATTTT. This codes for CASSQVAGVADTQYF.

The V call is TRBV29-1, the J call TRBJ2-2; D possibly corresponds to TRBD1 (5 bases). CDR3 size: 13 residues. Germline-derived CDR1 and CDR2 are SQVTM and ANQGSEA. V lost 6 bases, J lost 5 bases, and 13 bases lay in between. The CDR3 DNA sequence: TGCAGCGTGCTCTCTGCAGGGACCGGGGAGCTGTTTTTT. Its protein product is CSVLSAGTGELFF.

J is TRBJ1-1 and V is TRBV4-1; D uncertain. The V end was cut by 1 base, the J end by 0 bases, with 9 bases between. The germline V gene has CDR1 MGHRA and CDR2 YSYEKL. This CDR3 has 15 amino acids. Written as DNA, the CDR3 is TGCGCCAGCAGCCAAGCGGCAGCGATGAACACTGAAGCTTTCTTT. Amino acids: CASSQAAAMNTEAFF.

The J gene is TRBJ2-7, the V gene TRBV7-2; no definite D call. The germline V gene has CDR1 SGHTA and CDR2 FQGNSA. V lost 2 bases and J 4 bases, leaving 9 bases between the germline ends. The CDR3 contains 13 residues. CDR3 DNA: TGTGCCAGCAGCTTAAGGGCAGAATACGAGCAGTACTTC. It yields the protein CASSLRAEYEQYF. Looking up the rest from reference TRBV7-2 and TRBJ2-7 gives the full variable domain: GAGVSQSPSNKVTEKGKDVELRCDPISGHTALYWYRQSLGQGLEFLIYFQGNSAPDKSGLPSDRFSAERTGGSVSTLTIQRTQQEDSAVYLCASSLRAEYEQYFGPGTRLTVT.

The chain couples TRBV2 to TRBJ2-6, with a tentative D call TRBD1 (6 bases). Germline V lookup: CDR1 SNHLY, CDR2 FYNNEI. This CDR3 is built from 18 residues. Trimming left V 8 bases short and J 0 bases short, with 20 bases between. CDR3 bases: TGTGCCAGCTCGAAACAGGGTTTCTCCAGCTCTGGGGCCAACGTCCTGACTTTC. Protein product: CASSKQGFSSSGANVLTF.

The rearrangement joins TRBV5-1 to TRBJ2-5; no clear D. This CDR3 spans 15 amino acids. Deletions cut 3 bases from V and 0 bases from J, with 12 bases between. Looked up from germline, CDR1 is SGHRS and CDR2 is YFSETQ. The CDR3 sequence: CASSSGRVHQETQYF. For the CDR3, the DNA is TGCGCCAGCAGCTCTGGACGGGTCCACCAAGAGACCCAGTACTTC. The entire variable domain, with the rest obtained from reference TRBV5-1 and TRBJ2-5, is as follows: KAGVTQTPRYLIKTRGQQVTLSCSPISGHRSVSWYQQTPGQGLQFLFEYFSETQRNKGNFPGRFSGRQFSNSRSEMNVSTLELGDSALYLCASSSGRVHQETQYFGPGTRLLVL.

V and J are TRBV7-2 and TRBJ2-7; 7 bases match TRBD1. The V and J ends lost 3 bases and 1 base, in that order; junction bases with no gene match: 3. This CDR3 region has 14 residues. Germline CDR1 is SGHTA and CDR2 is FQGNSA. CDR3 in amino acids: CASSFGTVSYEQYF. The CDR3 DNA sequence: TGTGCCAGCAGCTTCGGGACAGTATCCTACGAGCAGTACTTC.

V and J are TRBV11-2 and TRBJ1-1; D is unresolved. The length of the CDR3 is 13 residues. V was pared by 5 bases and J by 3 bases, with 10 bases between. CDR1 is SGHAT, CDR2 FQNNGV, per germline. The CDR3 sequence is CASSGEIYTEAFF. CDR3 in DNA: TGTGCCAGCAGCGGGGAAATCTACACTGAAGCTTTCTTT.

The V and J genes are TRBV14 and TRBJ1-6; weak D call: TRBD1 (5 bases). The V gene lost 0 bases and the J gene lost 0 bases, with 12 bases spanning the gap. CDR3 length equals 18 residues. CDR1 and CDR2 (germline): SGHDN, FVKESK. The CDR3 spells CASSQDRGRSSYNSPLHF. CDR3 coding DNA: TGTGCCAGCAGCCAAGATCGGGGCAGAAGCTCCTATAATTCACCCCTCCACTTT.

The chain uses TRBV12-3 or TRBV12-4 and TRBJ1-1; D not certain. The CDR3 spans 12 residues. V gave up 7 bases and J gave up 4 bases, with 10 bases separating them. CDR3 nucleotide sequence: TGTGCCAGCACCCCGCCAGTCACTGAAGCTTTCTTT. Protein product: CASTPPVTEAFF.

In this sample, this clone turned up once. This chain joins TRBV5-1 and TRBJ2-2; TRBD2 agrees at 10 bases. V was pared by 2 bases and J by 2 bases, with 15 bases of the junction left unmatched. From germline, CDR1 is SGHRS and CDR2 YFSETQ. This CDR3 has 20 residues. CDR3 in DNA: TGCGCCAGCAGCTTTACAGCGGGAGGGCCCTTAAGGCGTAACACCGGGGAGCTGTTTTTT. This encodes CASSFTAGGPLRRNTGELFF.

This sequence joins TRBV18 and TRBJ2-3; D possibly corresponds to TRBD2 (6 bases). CDR3 length: 15 amino acids. Per germline, CDR1 KGHSH and CDR2 LQKENI. Trimming left V 3 bases short and J 0 bases short, with 10 bases between. The CDR3 DNA is TGTGCCAGCTCACCGGGGGGTAGGAGCACAGATACGCAGTATTTT. It specifies CASSPGGRSTDTQYF.